The 25 T cell receptor beta chains below were found in one sample sequenced in a study of T cells in localized non-small cell lung cancer. Produced via immunoSEQ multiplex PCR; TCRdb's table is partial and in-frame only. The sample lists tens of thousands of clones; approximately 86% were seen once. The specimen was peripheral blood, collected before any cancer treatment. Receptors were obtained from a man aged 35-75 years with stage I squamous cell lung carcinoma.

This clone was detected only once. The chain has TRBV10-3 and TRBJ1-4; D unclear. This CDR3 has 13 residues. V was trimmed by 0 bases and J by 13 bases, leaving 12 bases between them. CDR1 and CDR2 from the germline V gene are ENHRY and SYGVKD. The CDR3 nucleotides read TGTGCCATCAGTGAGTCGGTCGACGCCGCACTGTTTTTT. Its protein is CAISESVDAALFF.

The J gene is TRBJ2-3, the V gene TRBV2; 11 bases are shared with TRBD2. V dropped 6 bases and J dropped 3; count of bases not matched to a gene: 5. Germline values: CDR1 SNHLY, CDR2 FYNNEI. The CDR3 has 15 amino acids. The CDR3 here is CASRFSGGGTDTQYF. The CDR3 region has the DNA TGTGCCAGCAGGTTTAGCGGGGGGGGAACAGATACGCAGTATTTT.

This clone occurred a few times. The J gene is TRBJ2-1, the V gene TRBV5-8; 9 bases fit TRBD2. This CDR3 spans 16 amino acids. Per germline, CDR1 SGHTS and CDR2 YDEGEE. V lost 6 bases to trimming and J lost 10 bases; unmatched junction nucleotides: 17. The CDR3 here is CASILLGSGGPREQFF. The DNA for the CDR3 is TGTGCCAGCATCCTGCTTGGTAGCGGGGGTCCCAGGGAGCAGTTCTTC.

This sequence joins TRBV5-6 and TRBJ1-2, with D maybe TRBD1 (6 bases). The CDR3 is 15 residues long. V was clipped by 2 bases and J by 0 bases, with 11 bases between them. Germline V gene sequence: CDR1 SGHDT, CDR2 YYEEEE. This CDR3 is CASSFGTNSNYGYTF. The CDR3 region has the DNA TGTGCCAGCAGCTTTGGGACAAACTCTAACTATGGCTACACCTTC.

V usage is TRBV19 and J usage is TRBJ1-5; the D gene is possibly TRBD1 (6 bases). V gave up 1 base and J gave up 3 bases, with 13 bases separating them. Germline CDR1 LNHDA, CDR2 SQIVND (reference sequence). This CDR3 comprises 16 residues. The CDR3 protein is CASSIVTGRVNQPQHF. The CDR3 bases are TGTGCCAGTAGTATAGTAACAGGGAGGGTCAATCAGCCCCAGCATTTT.

This clone was found a few times. The V gene is TRBV9, the J gene TRBJ1-1, with a possible D match to TRBD1 (6 bases). From germline, CDR1 is SGDLS and CDR2 YYNGEE. This CDR3 comprises 15 residues. V dropped 0 bases and J dropped 5 bases, with 14 bases sitting between them. CDR3 DNA: TGTGCCAGCAGCGTAGATACAGGGCTAAGGACTGAAGCTTTCTTT. Encoded protein: CASSVDTGLRTEAFF.

About this clone itself: Other nucleotide sequences from this sample produce the same CDR3. V is TRBV11-3 and J is TRBJ2-2; TRBD1 matches at 9 bases. CDR3 length: 14 amino acids. CDR1 is SGHNT and CDR2 is YENEEA in the germline V gene. V shed 5 bases, J shed 5 bases, and the junction held 3 bases outside the gene matches. The CDR3 DNA reads TGTGCCAGCAGCCTAGGGACAGGGACCGGGGAGCTGTTTTTT. It encodes CASSLGTGTGELFF.

The chain employs TRBV19 and TRBJ1-2; D is unclear. Germline lookup yields CDR1 LNHDA and CDR2 SQIVND (reference sequence). Trimming removed 5 bases at V and 2 bases at J, with 9 bases between. The CDR3 runs to 13 residues. The CDR3 sequence is CASSDGKNYGYTF. The CDR3 DNA is TGTGCCAGTAGTGACGGGAAAAACTATGGCTACACCTTC.

The J gene is TRBJ1-6, the V gene TRBV27, with a tentative D call TRBD1 (6 bases). The CDR3 spans 18 residues. Looked up from germline, CDR1 is MNHEY and CDR2 is SMNVEV (reference sequence). V lost 3 bases and J lost 7, with 22 bases in between. The CDR3 is CASSFTIRGGIDNSPLHF. The DNA of the CDR3 is TGTGCCAGCAGTTTTACGATAAGGGGGGGAATAGACAATTCACCCCTCCACTTT.

The chain recombines TRBV7-2 with TRBJ1-1; no clear D gene. V was trimmed by 1 base and J by 4 bases, leaving 10 bases between them. Germline assignment: CDR1 SGHTA and CDR2 FQGNSA. This CDR3 contains 14 residues. The CDR3 spells CASSLEPGSTEAFF. As DNA, the CDR3 is TGTGCCAGCAGCTTAGAACCTGGGAGCACTGAAGCTTTCTTT. The full variable domain, its missing parts supplied by reference TRBV7-2 and TRBJ1-1, is GAGVSQSPSNKVTEKGKDVELRCDPISGHTALYWYRQSLGQGLEFLIYFQGNSAPDKSGLPSDRFSAERTGGSVSTLTIQRTQQEDSAVYLCASSLEPGSTEAFFGQGTRLTVV.

The chain combines TRBV2 with TRBJ1-4; 7 nucleotides match TRBD1. Germline values: CDR1 SNHLY, CDR2 FYNNEI. V gave up 4 bases and J gave up 7 bases; unmatched junction bases: 6. CDR3 size: 14 residues. The chain's CDR3 is CASSGTGEVEKLFF. CDR3 DNA sequence: TGTGCCAGCAGTGGAACAGGGGAGGTTGAAAAACTGTTTTTT.

This chain uses TRBV6-5 with TRBJ1-1; a weak D match, TRBD1 (5 bases). Germline lookup yields CDR1 MNHEY and CDR2 SVGAGI. This CDR3 is 15 amino acids long. V was cut by 3 bases and J by 3 bases, with 14 bases left in between. The DNA for the CDR3 is TGTGCCAGCAGTTATACCAGGAGGGGATACACTGAAGCTTTCTTT. Amino acids: CASSYTRRGYTEAFF.

This chain joins TRBV19 and TRBJ1-5; 7 bases line up with TRBD1. Germline V CDR1 and CDR2: LNHDA, SQIVND (reference sequence). With V trimmed by 4 bases and J by 0 bases, 9 bases remained unmatched. The CDR3 is 17 residues long. The CDR3 nucleotides are TGTGCCAGTAGTACCCGGACAGGTACAACTAGCAATCAGCCCCAGCATTTT. This sequence encodes CASSTRTGTTSNQPQHF. Looking up the rest from reference TRBV19 and TRBJ1-5 gives the full variable domain: DGGITQSPKYLFRKEGQNVTLSCEQNLNHDAMYWYRQDPGQGLRLIYYSQIVNDFQKGDIAEGYSVSREKKESFPLTVTSAQKNPTAFYLCASSTRTGTTSNQPQHFGDGTRLSIL.

The V call is TRBV4-2, the J call TRBJ2-5; a weak D match, TRBD2 (5 bases). Germline CDR1 and CDR2: LGHNA and YNFKEQ. The CDR3 extends over 17 amino acids. Trimming removed 2 bases at V and 4 bases at J, with 20 bases between. The CDR3 sequence: CASSQRRTANSGETQYF. For the CDR3, the DNA is TGTGCCAGCAGCCAAAGGAGGACCGCGAATAGTGGAGAGACCCAGTACTTC.

This chain links TRBV5-1 with TRBJ2-5, with a weak D call TRBD2 (5 bases). This CDR3 is 13 amino acids long. The V end was cut by 7 bases, the J end by 2 bases, with 12 bases between. The germline V gene has CDR1 SGHRS and CDR2 YFSETQ. CDR3 coding DNA: TGCGCCAGCGCCGGAGGAGAACAAGAGACCCAGTACTTC. Translating it yields CASAGGEQETQYF.

The rearrangement links TRBV7-7 to TRBJ2-3; a possible D gene is TRBD1 (5 bases). Germline CDR1 is SSHAT and CDR2 is FNYEAQ (reference sequence). The length of the CDR3 is 14 residues. V was pared by 1 base and J by 6 bases, with 11 bases between. This chain's CDR3 is CASSLGFPGDTQYF. In DNA, the CDR3 is TGTGCCAGCAGCTTAGGTTTCCCAGGGGATACGCAGTATTTT.

This sequence joins TRBV18 and TRBJ2-3, with D possibly TRBD1 on 6 matching bases. The germline V and J ends were trimmed by 2 bases and 4 bases, with 10 bases remaining between them. This CDR3 is 14 amino acids long. Germline V gene lookup returns CDR1 KGHSH and CDR2 LQKENI. The CDR3 loop reads CASSPNRVADTQYF. The CDR3 DNA sequence: TGTGCCAGCTCACCAAACAGGGTGGCAGATACGCAGTATTTT. Based on the CDR3 plus reference TRBV18 and TRBJ2-3, the full variable domain is NAGVMQNPRHLVRRRGQEARLRCSPMKGHSHVYWYRQLPEEGLKFMVYLQKENIIDESGMPKERFSAEFPKEGPSILRIQQVVRGDSAAYFCASSPNRVADTQYFGPGTRLTVL.

CDR3 sequence: CASSPLSKSAGELFF. The CDR3 nucleotides read TGCGCCAGCAGCCCTCTATCTAAATCCGCCGGGGAGCTGTTTTTT. This rearrangement joins TRBV5-1 to TRBJ2-2; D ambiguous. V lost 4 bases, J lost 6 bases, and 16 bases lay in between. There are 15 residues in the CDR3. Germline-derived CDR1 and CDR2 are SGHRS and YFSETQ.

The chain carries TRBV7-9 and TRBJ1-3, with 9 bases identical to TRBD1. The CDR3 contains 18 residues. The trim removed 5 bases at V and 0 bases at J, leaving 11 bases unmatched. CDR1 and CDR2 from the germline V gene are SEHNR and FQNEAQ (reference sequence). This CDR3 reads CASSETFDRGISGNTIYF. The CDR3 DNA follows: TGTGCCAGCAGCGAAACATTCGACAGGGGGATCTCTGGAAACACCATATATTTT. Using reference TRBV7-9 and TRBJ1-3 for the parts outside the CDR3, the full variable domain is DTGVSQNPRHKITKRGQNVTFRCDPISEHNRLYWYRQTLGQGPEFLTYFQNEAQLEKSRLLSDRFSAERPKGSFSTLEIQRTEQGDSAMYLCASSETFDRGISGNTIYFGEGSWLTVV.

This rearrangement joins TRBV9 to TRBJ1-3; 7 bases are shared with TRBD1. Losses at the gene ends were 0 bases for V and 4 bases for J; bases not matched to a gene: 7. CDR1 SGDLS and CDR2 YYNGEE come from the germline V gene. The CDR3 is made up of 16 amino acids. CDR3 protein: CASSVVEGAPGNTIYF. CDR3 nucleotide sequence: TGTGCCAGCAGCGTAGTAGAGGGGGCGCCGGGAAACACCATATATTTT.

The chain links TRBV30 to TRBJ1-3; D remains unclear. V gave up 2 bases and J gave up 8 bases, with 4 bases separating them. The length of the CDR3 is 10 residues. Germline CDR1 is GTSNPN and CDR2 is SVGIG (reference sequence). The CDR3 DNA sequence: TGTGCCTGGAGTCGGGACACCATATATTTT. Its protein product is CAWSRDTIYF.

The chain is built from TRBV27 and TRBJ1-6; D is unclear. The germline V gene has CDR1 MNHEY and CDR2 SMNVEV (reference sequence). V lost 0 bases and J lost 8, with 11 bases in between. The CDR3 extends over 15 amino acids. CDR3 sequence: CASSLSMGADSPLHF. CDR3 DNA sequence: TGTGCCAGCAGTTTATCTATGGGTGCCGATTCACCCCTCCACTTT.

This chain uses TRBV6-6 with TRBJ2-7; D gene unclear. V dropped 8 bases and J dropped 1 base, with 9 bases sitting between them. The CDR3 is 12 amino acids. The germline gives CDR1 MNHNY, CDR2 SVGAGI (reference sequence). The CDR3 loop is CASYSVSYEQYF. CDR3 DNA: TGTGCCAGCTACTCAGTGTCCTACGAGCAGTACTTC.

This chain connects TRBV5-1 to TRBJ2-3; tentative D call: TRBD2 (6 bases). Germline V gene data show CDR1 as SGHRS and CDR2 as YFSETQ. The CDR3 runs to 16 residues. Trimming removed 3 bases from V and 0 bases from J, with 14 bases in between. DNA of the CDR3: TGCGCCAGCAGCTCGGCCTTAGGGACTAGCACAGATACGCAGTATTTT. Amino acids: CASSSALGTSTDTQYF.

The CDR3 loop is CASRDGQGARYGYTF. The CDR3 coding sequence is TGCGCCAGCAGGGACGGACAGGGGGCGCGTTATGGCTACACCTTC. This chain joins TRBV5-1 and TRBJ1-2, with 11 bases identical to TRBD1. Germline trimming cut 5 bases from V and 5 bases from J; bases unmatched to any gene: 8. The CDR3 runs to 15 residues. CDR1 and CDR2 (germline): SGHRS, YFSETQ.